These T cell receptor beta chains were read from a single sample in a study of blood T cell repertoires in COVID-19. Sequencing used immunoSEQ multiplex PCR; TCRdb keeps in-frame clones, though not all of them. The repertoire holds roughly 230,000 clones, with about 85% as singletons. The sequenced material came from peripheral blood. All receptors come from a man between 35 and 55 years old with acute or convalescent COVID-19. CDR3s include the opening cysteine and the closing phenylalanine or tryptophan. Each record gives: V gene, clone size, CDR3 protein. Not every row has a clone size; where given, it reads once, few, many or a size class.

V gene: TRBV12-3/TRBV12-4
clone size: once
CDR3 protein: CASSLRDTQYF

V gene: TRBV5-1
clone size: -
CDR3 protein: CASSPSGGQYNEQFF

V gene: TRBV9
clone size: -
CDR3 protein: CASSAFRAGIYNEQFF

V gene: TRBV14
clone size: -
CDR3 protein: CASSEQGSSNYGYTF

V gene: TRBV6-5
clone size: -
CDR3 protein: CASNRGDEAFF

V gene: TRBV3-1/TRBV3-2
clone size: -
CDR3 protein: CASSQLPGTGSYEQYF

V gene: TRBV24-1
clone size: -
CDR3 protein: CATQPGQGETQYF

V gene: TRBV5-6
clone size: -
CDR3 protein: CASSFGIGGGEQYF

V gene: TRBV12-3/TRBV12-4
clone size: -
CDR3 protein: CASSGQGLSGYTF

V gene: TRBV14
clone size: few
CDR3 protein: CASSRRGGNTEAFF

V gene: TRBV13
clone size: -
CDR3 protein: CASSLGRGGVEDTQYF

V gene: TRBV7-8
clone size: -
CDR3 protein: CEFKNYEQYF

V gene: TRBV19
clone size: -
CDR3 protein: CASSPEGMAGIYYGYTF

V gene: TRBV5-1
clone size: -
CDR3 protein: CASSSGQGASNEKLFF

V gene: TRBV7-2
clone size: -
CDR3 protein: CASSLAPGTGSEAFF

V gene: TRBV12-3/TRBV12-4
clone size: -
CDR3 protein: CASSGQGGTEAFF

V gene: TRBV29-1
clone size: -
CDR3 protein: CSVVNRDSSGYTF

V gene: TRBV11-2
clone size: -
CDR3 protein: CASSFNPGPGKLFF

V gene: TRBV11-3
clone size: few
CDR3 protein: CASSLGDSTNSPLHF

V gene: TRBV30
clone size: -
CDR3 protein: CAWREGRLSNEKLFF

V gene: TRBV28
clone size: -
CDR3 protein: CASNSQGRSGEKLFF

V gene: TRBV10-3
clone size: once
CDR3 protein: CAISEVQLTDTQYF

V gene: TRBV6-5
clone size: -
CDR3 protein: CASSTQGIAGNTIYF

V gene: TRBV18
clone size: once
CDR3 protein: CASSPTGGRETQYF

V gene: TRBV6-1
clone size: -
CDR3 protein: CASSEGVSQFF

V gene: TRBV4-3
clone size: -
CDR3 protein: CASSQDLGPGELFF

V gene: TRBV28
clone size: -
CDR3 protein: CASSTRGGPYGYTF

V gene: TRBV5-6
clone size: -
CDR3 protein: CASSLGQGGYEQYF

V gene: TRBV4-2
clone size: -
CDR3 protein: CASSQDTGQGPLATNEKLFF

V gene: TRBV7-2
clone size: -
CDR3 protein: CASSFRTVQETQYF

V gene: TRBV3-1/TRBV3-2
clone size: -
CDR3 protein: CASSQAQGVTNEKLFF

V gene: TRBV19
clone size: few
CDR3 protein: CASSIREGQAELRNYGYTF

V gene: TRBV2
clone size: -
CDR3 protein: CASRLGQGAGNTIYF

V gene: TRBV11-2
clone size: -
CDR3 protein: CASSSPTGGIPEAFF

V gene: TRBV7-9
clone size: few
CDR3 protein: CASSFGLAYEQYF

V gene: TRBV12-3/TRBV12-4
clone size: -
CDR3 protein: CASRRRDPAGYTF

V gene: TRBV5-1
clone size: -
CDR3 protein: CASSRDRRYEQYF

V gene: TRBV6-5
clone size: -
CDR3 protein: CASRHSGTGTLEAFF

V gene: TRBV5-4
clone size: -
CDR3 protein: CASSRTGGYGYTF

V gene: TRBV11-2
clone size: few
CDR3 protein: CASSTSTQGLEQYF

V gene: TRBV2
clone size: once
CDR3 protein: CASSGGSDYGYTF

V gene: TRBV6-5
clone size: -
CDR3 protein: CASSRGRTDTQYF

V gene: TRBV15
clone size: -
CDR3 protein: CATSAGTGGSPLHF

V gene: TRBV5-4
clone size: once
CDR3 protein: CASSKGQGANAGSPLHF

V gene: TRBV27
clone size: once
CDR3 protein: CASSPINFRDRGRNTGELFF

V gene: TRBV25-1
clone size: -
CDR3 protein: CASPKAGFNQPQHF

V gene: TRBV3-1/TRBV3-2
clone size: -
CDR3 protein: CASSQPGGYTEAFF

V gene: TRBV28
clone size: -
CDR3 protein: CASSSQGAQGNTIYF

V gene: TRBV6-1
clone size: -
CDR3 protein: CASSETSGGPSTDTQYF

V gene: TRBV5-1
clone size: -
CDR3 protein: CASSLRQGAYGANVLTF

V gene: TRBV5-1
clone size: -
CDR3 protein: CASSYPGQGASGYTF

V gene: TRBV7-2
clone size: -
CDR3 protein: CASSLDSSREKLFF

V gene: TRBV6-1
clone size: -
CDR3 protein: CASSEAGLAGGHSTDTQYF

V gene: TRBV11-2
clone size: -
CDR3 protein: CASSSHRGDEQYF

V gene: TRBV24-1
clone size: -
CDR3 protein: CATSRPSGGSDTQYF